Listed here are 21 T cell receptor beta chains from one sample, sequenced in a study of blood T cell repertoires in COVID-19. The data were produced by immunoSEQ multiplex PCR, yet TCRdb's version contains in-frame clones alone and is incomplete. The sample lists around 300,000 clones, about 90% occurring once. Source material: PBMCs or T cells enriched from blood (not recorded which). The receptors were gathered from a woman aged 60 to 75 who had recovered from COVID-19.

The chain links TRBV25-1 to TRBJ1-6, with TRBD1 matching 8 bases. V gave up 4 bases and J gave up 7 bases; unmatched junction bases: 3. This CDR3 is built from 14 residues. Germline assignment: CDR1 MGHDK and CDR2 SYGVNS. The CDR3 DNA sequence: TGTGCCAGCAGTGGGACAGGGCGGAATTCACCCCTCCACTTT. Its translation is CASSGTGRNSPLHF.

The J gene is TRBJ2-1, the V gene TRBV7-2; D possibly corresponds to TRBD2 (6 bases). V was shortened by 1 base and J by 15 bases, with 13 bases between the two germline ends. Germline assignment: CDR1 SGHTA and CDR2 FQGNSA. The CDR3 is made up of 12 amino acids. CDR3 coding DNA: TGTGCCAGCAGCTTAGAGACTAGAGGGCTGTTCTTC. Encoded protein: CASSLETRGLFF.

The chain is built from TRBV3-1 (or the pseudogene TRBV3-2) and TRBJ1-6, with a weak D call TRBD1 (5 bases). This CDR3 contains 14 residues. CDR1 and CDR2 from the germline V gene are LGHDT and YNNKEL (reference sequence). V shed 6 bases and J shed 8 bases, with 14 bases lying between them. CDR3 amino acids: CASSKGWNHSPLHF. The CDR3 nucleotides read TGTGCCAGCAGTAAGGGGTGGAACCATTCACCCCTCCACTTT.

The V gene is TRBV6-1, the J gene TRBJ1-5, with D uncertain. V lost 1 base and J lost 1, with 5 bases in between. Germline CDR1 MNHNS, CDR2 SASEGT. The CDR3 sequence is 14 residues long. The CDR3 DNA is TGTGCCAGCAGTGAAGGGCAGAGCAATCAGCCCCAGCATTTT. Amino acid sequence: CASSEGQSNQPQHF.

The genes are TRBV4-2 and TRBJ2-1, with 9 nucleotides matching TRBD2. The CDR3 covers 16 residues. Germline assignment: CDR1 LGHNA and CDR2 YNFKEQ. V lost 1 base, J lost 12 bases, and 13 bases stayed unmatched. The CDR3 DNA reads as TGTGCCAGCAGCCAAGCCGCTAGCGGGGCCCTATACGGGCAGTTCTTC. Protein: CASSQAASGALYGQFF.

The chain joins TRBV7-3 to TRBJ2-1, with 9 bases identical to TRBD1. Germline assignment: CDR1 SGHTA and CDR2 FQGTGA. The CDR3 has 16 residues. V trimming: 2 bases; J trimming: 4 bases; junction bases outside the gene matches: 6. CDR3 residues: CASSLGGQGLYNEQFF. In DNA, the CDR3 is TGTGCCAGCAGCTTAGGGGGACAGGGTCTTTACAATGAGCAGTTCTTC.

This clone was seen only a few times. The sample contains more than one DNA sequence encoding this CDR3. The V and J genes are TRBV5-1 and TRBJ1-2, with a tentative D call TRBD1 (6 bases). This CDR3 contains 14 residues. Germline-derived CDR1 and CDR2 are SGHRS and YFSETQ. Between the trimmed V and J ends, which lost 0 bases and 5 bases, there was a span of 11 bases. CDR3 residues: CASSLGGTNYGYTF. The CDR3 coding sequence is TGCGCCAGCAGCTTGGGTGGGACAAATTATGGCTACACCTTC. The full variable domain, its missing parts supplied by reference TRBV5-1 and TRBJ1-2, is KAGVTQTPRYLIKTRGQQVTLSCSPISGHRSVSWYQQTPGQGLQFLFEYFSETQRNKGNFPGRFSGRQFSNSRSEMNVSTLELGDSALYLCASSLGGTNYGYTFGSGTRLTVV.

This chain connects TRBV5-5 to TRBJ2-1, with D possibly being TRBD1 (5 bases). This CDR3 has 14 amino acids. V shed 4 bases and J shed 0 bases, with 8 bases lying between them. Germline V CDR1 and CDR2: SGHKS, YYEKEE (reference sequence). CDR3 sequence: CASSGHSSYNEQFF. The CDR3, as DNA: TGTGCCAGCAGCGGACACAGCTCCTACAATGAGCAGTTCTTC.

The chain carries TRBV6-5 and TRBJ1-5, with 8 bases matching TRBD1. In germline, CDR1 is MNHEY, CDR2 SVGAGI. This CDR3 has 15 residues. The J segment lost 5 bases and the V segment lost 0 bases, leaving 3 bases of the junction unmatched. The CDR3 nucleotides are TGTGCCAGCAGTTACTCTGGACAGGGAGATCAGCCCCAGCATTTT. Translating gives CASSYSGQGDQPQHF.

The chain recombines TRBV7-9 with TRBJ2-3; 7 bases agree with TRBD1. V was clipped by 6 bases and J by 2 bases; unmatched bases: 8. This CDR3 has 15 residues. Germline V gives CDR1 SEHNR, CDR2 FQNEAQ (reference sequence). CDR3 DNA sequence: TGTGCCAGCAGATTCAGCACAGGGGTCACAGATACGCAGTATTTT. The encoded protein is CASRFSTGVTDTQYF.

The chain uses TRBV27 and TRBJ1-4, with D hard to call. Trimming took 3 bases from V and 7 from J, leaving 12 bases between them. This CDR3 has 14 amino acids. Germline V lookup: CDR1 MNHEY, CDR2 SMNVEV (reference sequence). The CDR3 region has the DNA TGTGCCAGCAGTTTCGGTGGGCTTGGTGAAAAACTGTTTTTT. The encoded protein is CASSFGGLGEKLFF.

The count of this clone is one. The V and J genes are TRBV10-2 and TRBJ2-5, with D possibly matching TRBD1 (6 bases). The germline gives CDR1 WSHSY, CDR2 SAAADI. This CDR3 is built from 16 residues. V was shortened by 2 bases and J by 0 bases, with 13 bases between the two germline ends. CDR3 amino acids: CASSERFGGYQETQYF. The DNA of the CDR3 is TGCGCCAGCAGTGAGCGGTTTGGGGGCTACCAAGAGACCCAGTACTTC.

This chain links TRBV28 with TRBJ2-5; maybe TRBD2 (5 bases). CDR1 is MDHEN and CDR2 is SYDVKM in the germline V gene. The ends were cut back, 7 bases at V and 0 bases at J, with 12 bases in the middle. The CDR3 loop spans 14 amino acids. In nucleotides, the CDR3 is TGTGCCAGCACCTACACCGGGAACCAAGAGACCCAGTACTTC. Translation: CASTYTGNQETQYF.

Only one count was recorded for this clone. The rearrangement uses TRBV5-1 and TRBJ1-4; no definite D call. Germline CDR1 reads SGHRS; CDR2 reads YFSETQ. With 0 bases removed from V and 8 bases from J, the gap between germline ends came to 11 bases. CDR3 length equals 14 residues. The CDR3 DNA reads TGCGCCAGCAGCTTGGGAGGATATAGAGAAAAACTGTTTTTT. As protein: CASSLGGYREKLFF.

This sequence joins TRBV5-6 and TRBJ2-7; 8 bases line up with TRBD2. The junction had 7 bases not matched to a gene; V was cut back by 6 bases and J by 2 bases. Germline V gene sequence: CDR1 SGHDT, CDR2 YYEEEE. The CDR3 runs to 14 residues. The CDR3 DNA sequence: TGTGCCAGCACCCGGGGGGGGGAAGCCTACGAGCAGTACTTC. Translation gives CASTRGGEAYEQYF. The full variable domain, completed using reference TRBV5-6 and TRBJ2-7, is DAGVTQSPTHLIKTRGQQVTLRCSPKSGHDTVSWYQQALGQGPQFIFQYYEEEERQRGNFPDRFSGHQFPNYSSELNVNALLLGDSALYLCASTRGGEAYEQYFGPGTRLTVT.

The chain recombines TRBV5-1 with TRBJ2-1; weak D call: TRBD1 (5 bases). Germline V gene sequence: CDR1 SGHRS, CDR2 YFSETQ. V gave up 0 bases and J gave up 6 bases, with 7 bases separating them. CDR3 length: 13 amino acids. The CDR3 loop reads CASSLAQGNEQFF. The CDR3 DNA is TGCGCCAGCAGCTTGGCCCAGGGCAATGAGCAGTTCTTC.

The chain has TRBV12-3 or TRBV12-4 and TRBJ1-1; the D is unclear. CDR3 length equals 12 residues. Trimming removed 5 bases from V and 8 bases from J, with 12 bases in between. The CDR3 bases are TGTGCCAGCAGTCTATCGACACCGGAAGCTTTCTTT. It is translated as CASSLSTPEAFF.

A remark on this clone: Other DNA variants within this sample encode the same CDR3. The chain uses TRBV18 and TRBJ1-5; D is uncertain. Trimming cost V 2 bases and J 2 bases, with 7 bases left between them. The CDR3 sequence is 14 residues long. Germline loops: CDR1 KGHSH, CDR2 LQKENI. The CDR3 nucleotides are TGTGCCAGCTCACCAACGGGTGGCAATCAGCCCCAGCATTTT. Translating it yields CASSPTGGNQPQHF.

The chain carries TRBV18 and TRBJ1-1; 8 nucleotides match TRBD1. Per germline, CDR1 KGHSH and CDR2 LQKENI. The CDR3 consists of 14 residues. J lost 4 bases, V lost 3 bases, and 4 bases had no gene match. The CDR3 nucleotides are TGTGCCAGCTCACCGGGACAGGTGGTCACTGAAGCTTTCTTT. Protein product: CASSPGQVVTEAFF. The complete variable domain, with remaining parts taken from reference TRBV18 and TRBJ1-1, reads NAGVMQNPRHLVRRRGQEARLRCSPMKGHSHVYWYRQLPEEGLKFMVYLQKENIIDESGMPKERFSAEFPKEGPSILRIQQVVRGDSAAYFCASSPGQVVTEAFFGQGTRLTVV.

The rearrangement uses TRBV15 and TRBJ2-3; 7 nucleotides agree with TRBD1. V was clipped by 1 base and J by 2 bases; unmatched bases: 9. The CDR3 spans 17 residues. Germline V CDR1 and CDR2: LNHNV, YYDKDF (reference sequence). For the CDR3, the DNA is TGTGCCACCAGCAGAGGGCAGGACAGGTGGACCACAGATACGCAGTATTTT. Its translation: CATSRGQDRWTTDTQYF.

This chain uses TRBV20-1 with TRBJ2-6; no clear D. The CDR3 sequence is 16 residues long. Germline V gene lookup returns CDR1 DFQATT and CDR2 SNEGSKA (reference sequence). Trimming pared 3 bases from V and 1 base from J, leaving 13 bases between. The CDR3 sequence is CSASLGPRSGANVLTF. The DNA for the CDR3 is TGCAGTGCTAGTTTGGGCCCAAGGTCTGGGGCCAACGTCCTGACTTTC.